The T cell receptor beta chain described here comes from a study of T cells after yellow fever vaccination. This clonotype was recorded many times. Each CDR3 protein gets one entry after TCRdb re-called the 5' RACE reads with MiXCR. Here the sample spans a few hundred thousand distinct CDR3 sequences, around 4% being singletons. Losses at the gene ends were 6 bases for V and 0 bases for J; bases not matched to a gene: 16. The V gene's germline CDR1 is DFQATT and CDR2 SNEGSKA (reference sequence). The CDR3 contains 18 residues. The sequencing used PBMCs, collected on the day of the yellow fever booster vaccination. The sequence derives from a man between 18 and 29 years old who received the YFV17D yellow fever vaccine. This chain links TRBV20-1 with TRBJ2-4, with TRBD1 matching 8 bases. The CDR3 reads CSAQRRDRTILAKNIQYF. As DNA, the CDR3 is TGCAGTGCCCAGCGTAGGGACAGGACAATTCTAGCCAAAAACATTCAGTACTTC.